The 11 T cell receptor beta chains below come from one sample, sequenced in a study of shared clonotypes between healthy human individuals (dated by TCRdb to 2018 to 2021). Library preparation employed the immunoSEQ multiplex PCR assay. Imported from immuneACCESS, the table was reduced by TCRdb to in-frame sequences with V and J called. These copies leave out some clones; in studies compared against another copy, an unresolved V gene accounts for under half, and the cause of the remainder is not known. Recorded for this sample are 1.5 million to 2.5 million clones; about 95% of them occurred a single time. Roughly 1.2% of the sample goes to the ten largest clones. CD8 naive samples consisted of CD45RO-negative cells that were positively selected for CCR7, yielding a CD45RA+CCR7+ population without TemRA cells. Sequenced input: naive CD8+ T cells sorted from blood. Taken with the paper, the label for cell subset or site translates to: CD45RA+CCR7+. The receptor set was obtained from a young man in good health.

The chain uses TRBV14 and TRBJ2-7; 9 nucleotides line up with TRBD1. The V gene's germline CDR1 is SGHDN and CDR2 FVKESK. V shed 2 bases and J 6 bases; nucleotides not matched to a gene: 5. The CDR3 is 14 amino acids. Written as DNA, the CDR3 is TGTGCCAGCAGCCAAACCGGGACAGGGCTCGAGCAGTACTTC. Its translation: CASSQTGTGLEQYF.

Remarks on this clone: This sample also contains other DNA sequences that code for the same CDR3. CDR3 nucleotide sequence: TGTGCCAGCAGACAGGGGAGCTACGAGCAGTACTTC. This encodes CASRQGSYEQYF. The chain links TRBV6-1 to TRBJ2-7; 7 bases line up with TRBD1. The V segment lost 6 bases and the J segment 3 bases; nucleotides outside the gene matches: 2. CDR3 size: 12 residues. Germline V CDR1 and CDR2: MNHNS, SASEGT.

V and J are TRBV4-3 and TRBJ2-7, with 10 bases that match TRBD1. Unmatched junction bases numbered 5, after V lost 0 bases and J lost 6 bases. The CDR3 loop spans 15 amino acids. From germline, CDR1 is LGHNA and CDR2 YSLEER. The CDR3 loop is CASSQDRTGGFEQYF. As DNA, the CDR3 is TGCGCCAGCAGCCAAGATAGGACAGGGGGGTTCGAGCAGTACTTC.

This sequence joins TRBV6-5 and TRBJ1-2, with TRBD1 matching 7 bases. CDR3 length equals 15 residues. The V segment lost 0 bases and the J segment 3 bases; nucleotides outside the gene matches: 4. CDR1 is MNHEY and CDR2 is SVGAGI in the germline V gene. As DNA, the CDR3 is TGTGCCAGCAGTTACTCGATTACAGGGGACTATGGCTACACCTTC. Translated: CASSYSITGDYGYTF.

This clone appeared a single time. The rearrangement joins TRBV6-5 to TRBJ2-1, with 9 bases fitting TRBD2. Germline-derived CDR1 and CDR2 are MNHEY and SVGAGI. J was trimmed by 6 bases and V by 4 bases; bases with no gene match: 10. The CDR3 consists of 16 residues. This CDR3 reads CASSLYLREGRNEQFF. The CDR3 DNA is TGTGCCAGCAGTTTGTACCTGCGGGAGGGCCGCAATGAGCAGTTCTTC.

This sequence joins TRBV29-1 and TRBJ2-5, with TRBD2 matching 10 bases. Germline-derived CDR1 and CDR2 are SQVTM and ANQGSEA. This CDR3 region has 18 residues. V lost 2 bases, J lost 2 bases, and 14 bases stayed unmatched. Written as DNA, the CDR3 is TGCAGCGTTGAAAAGAGACTCGTGCCTAGCGGGAGTCAAGAGACCCAGTACTTC. Amino acids: CSVEKRLVPSGSQETQYF. Looking up the rest from reference TRBV29-1 and TRBJ2-5 gives the full variable domain: SAVISQKPSRDICQRGTSLTIQCQVDSQVTMMFWYRQQPGQSLTLIATANQGSEATYESGFVIDKFPISRPNLTFSTLTVSNMSPEDSSIYLCSVEKRLVPSGSQETQYFGPGTRLLVL.

This sequence joins TRBV29-1 and TRBJ1-2, with no clear D. Trimming removed 1 base at V and 8 bases at J, with 11 bases between. The CDR3 extends over 12 amino acids. Germline values: CDR1 SQVTM, CDR2 ANQGSEA. CDR3 nucleotides: TGCAGCGTTGAAGTAATTGGGGTCGGCTACACCTTC. This encodes CSVEVIGVGYTF.

V is TRBV6-1 and J is TRBJ2-2; 7 bases are shared with TRBD1. This CDR3 is built from 16 residues. Germline assignment: CDR1 MNHNS and CDR2 SASEGT. V was clipped by 0 bases and J by 0 bases; unmatched bases: 1. For the CDR3, the DNA is TGTGCCAGCAGTGAAGCAGGGGGCGCGAACACCGGGGAGCTGTTTTTT. Translation gives CASSEAGGANTGELFF.

CDR3 nucleotides: TGCGCCAGCAGCCAAGATTACGATTTCGGGAAGTACTTC. Protein: CASSQDYDFGKYF. V is TRBV4-1 and J is TRBJ2-7; D possibly corresponds to TRBD2 (5 bases). The CDR3 consists of 13 residues. Trimming removed 0 bases at V and 11 bases at J, with 14 bases between. CDR1 MGHRA and CDR2 YSYEKL come from the germline V gene.

The CDR3 loop reads CASSPGLAGNEQYF. CDR3 sequence (DNA): TGTGCCAGCAGCCCTGGACTAGCGGGAAACGAGCAGTACTTC. This chain joins TRBV7-9 and TRBJ2-7; 12 bases align to TRBD2. The CDR3 totals 14 residues. Germline values: CDR1 SEHNR, CDR2 FQNEAQ (reference sequence). V dropped 5 bases and J dropped 5; count of bases not matched to a gene: 4.

V usage is TRBV10-1 and J usage is TRBJ1-1; TRBD1 aligns across 8 bases. CDR1 and CDR2 from the germline V gene are WNHNN and SYGVQD (reference sequence). With 0 bases clipped from V and 2 bases from J, the junction kept 5 bases outside the gene matches. The CDR3 consists of 16 residues. CDR3 sequence reads: CASSESQGALNTEAFF. The CDR3, as DNA: TGCGCCAGCAGTGAGTCGCAGGGGGCCTTAAACACTGAAGCTTTCTTT.